Each of the 10 T cell receptor beta chains below was sequenced from the same sample in a study of blood T cells in healthy people across ages. Using a J-beta primer mix together with a sample-barcoded 5' primer, a second PCR was run for about 6 to 12 cycles. MiXCR was run by TCRdb on the 5' RACE reads, yielding one entry per CDR3 protein. The sample records around 1,800,000 distinct CDR3 sequences, about two fifths being singletons. Sequencing input: blood. All receptors derive from a human donor in good health.

The chain carries TRBV7-3 and TRBJ2-2; possibly TRBD2 for D (6 bases). Trimming pared 5 bases from V and 8 bases from J, leaving 9 bases between. The CDR3 is 12 residues long. CDR1 is SGHTA and CDR2 is FQGTGA in the germline V gene. The CDR3 is CASSRGIGELFF. As DNA, the CDR3 is TGTGCCAGCAGCCGGGGGATTGGGGAGCTGTTTTTT.

This clonotype appeared a few times. V is TRBV5-1 and J is TRBJ2-7, with D perhaps TRBD2 (5 bases). The V and J ends lost 0 bases and 0 bases respectively, with 10 bases between them. The CDR3 consists of 15 residues. Per germline, CDR1 SGHRS and CDR2 YFSETQ. This chain's CDR3 is CASSLDGVSSYEQYF. DNA for the CDR3: TGCGCCAGCAGCTTGGACGGGGTAAGCTCCTACGAGCAGTACTTC.

The V gene is TRBV25-1, the J gene TRBJ2-4; D not resolved. The DNA end is more similar to TRBJ2-5, so the J call may be wrong. The CDR3 is made up of 16 amino acids. Per germline, CDR1 MGHDK and CDR2 SYGVNS. The CDR3 protein is CASSEWEVSVRETQYF. The CDR3 DNA reads TGTGCCAGCAGTGAATGGGAAGTGAGTGTGAGAGAGACCCAGTACTTC.

A remark on this clonotype: A much larger clonotype is one base distant, so this may be a read error. J is TRBJ1-2 and V is TRBV12-3 or TRBV12-4; D ambiguous. CDR3 length: 12 residues. With 6 bases removed from V and 4 bases from J, the gap between germline ends came to 9 bases. Written as DNA, the CDR3 is TGTGCCAGCAGCGCAACTTTCTATGGCTACACCTTC. This sequence encodes CASSATFYGYTF.

This clonotype was seen a few times. V is TRBV6-5 and J is TRBJ2-7; 7 bases line up with TRBD1. V was pared by 8 bases and J by 6 bases, with 16 bases of the junction left unmatched. CDR3 size: 15 residues. Germline V gene sequence: CDR1 MNHEY, CDR2 SVGAGI. The DNA for the CDR3 is TGTGCCAGCGTCCCGAACCGGGACAGAGTTGGCGAGCAGTACTTC. As protein: CASVPNRDRVGEQYF.

The chain combines TRBV20-1 with TRBJ1-2; tentative D call: TRBD1 (5 bases). V was shortened by 6 bases and J by 6 bases, with 14 bases between the two germline ends. The CDR3 extends over 12 amino acids. The V gene's germline CDR1 is DFQATT and CDR2 SNEGSKA (reference sequence). The CDR3 DNA is TGCAGTGCCGGGGGGAGGACTGATGGCTACACCTTC. It encodes CSAGGRTDGYTF.

The CDR3 sequence: CASAYTGVNTEAFF. The DNA of the CDR3 is TGTGCCAGCGCCTACACAGGGGTGAACACTGAAGCTTTCTTT. V gene TRBV6-6 combines with J gene TRBJ1-1, with TRBD1 identical over 7 bases. V shed 8 bases and J 0 bases; nucleotides not matched to a gene: 6. Germline V gene sequence: CDR1 MNHNY, CDR2 SVGAGI (reference sequence). The CDR3 runs to 14 residues.

This clonotype was seen only a few times. This chain links TRBV5-1 with TRBJ2-5; 7 nucleotides line up with TRBD1. V gave up 4 bases and J gave up 3 bases; unmatched junction bases: 0. The CDR3 is 12 residues long. Germline V gene lookup returns CDR1 SGHRS and CDR2 YFSETQ. The CDR3 region has the DNA TGCGCCAGCAGCCAGGGGGAAGAGACCCAGTACTTC. Translating gives CASSQGEETQYF.

The V call is TRBV12-3 or TRBV12-4, the J call TRBJ1-2; D is unclear. Trimming shortened V by 1 base and J by 4 bases, and 16 bases separated the two germline ends. The CDR3 loop spans 16 amino acids. This chain's CDR3 is CASSLGWLTGGYGYTF. Written as DNA, the CDR3 is TGTGCCAGCAGTTTAGGCTGGCTCACCGGAGGCTATGGCTACACCTTC.

The V gene is TRBV18, the J gene TRBJ2-5; D remains ambiguous. Trimming stripped 1 base from V and 1 base from J, with 7 bases between. This CDR3 contains 14 residues. CDR1 is KGHSH, CDR2 LQKENI, per germline. The DNA of the CDR3 is TGTGCCAGCTCACCACGGGTTTTCCAAGAGACCCAGTACTTC. Translation: CASSPRVFQETQYF.